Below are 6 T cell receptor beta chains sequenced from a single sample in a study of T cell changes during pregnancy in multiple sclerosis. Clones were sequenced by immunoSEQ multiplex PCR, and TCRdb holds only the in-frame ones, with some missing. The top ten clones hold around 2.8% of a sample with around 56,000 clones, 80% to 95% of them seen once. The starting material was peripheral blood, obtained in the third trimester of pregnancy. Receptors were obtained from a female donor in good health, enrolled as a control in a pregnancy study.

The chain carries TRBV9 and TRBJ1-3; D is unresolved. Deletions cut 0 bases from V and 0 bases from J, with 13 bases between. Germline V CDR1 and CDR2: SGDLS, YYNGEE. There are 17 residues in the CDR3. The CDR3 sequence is CASSVEQNSNSGNTIYF. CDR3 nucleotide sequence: TGTGCCAGCAGCGTAGAACAGAACTCAAACTCTGGAAACACCATATATTTT.

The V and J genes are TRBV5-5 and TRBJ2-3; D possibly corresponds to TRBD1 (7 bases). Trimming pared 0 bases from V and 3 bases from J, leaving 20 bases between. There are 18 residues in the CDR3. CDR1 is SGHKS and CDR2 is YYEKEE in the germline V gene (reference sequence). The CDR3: CASSLGLGETGRTDTQYF. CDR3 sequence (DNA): TGTGCCAGCAGCTTGGGGCTTGGCGAGACAGGGAGGACAGATACGCAGTATTTT.

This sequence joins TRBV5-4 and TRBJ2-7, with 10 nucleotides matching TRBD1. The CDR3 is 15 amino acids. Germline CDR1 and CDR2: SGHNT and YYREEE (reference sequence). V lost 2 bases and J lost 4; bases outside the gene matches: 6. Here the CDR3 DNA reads TGTGCCAGCAGCTTTCAGGGACAGGGGAGATACGAGCAGTACTTC. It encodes CASSFQGQGRYEQYF. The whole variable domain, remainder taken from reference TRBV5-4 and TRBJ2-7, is ETGVTQSPTHLIKTRGQQVTLRCSSQSGHNTVSWYQQALGQGPQFIFQYYREEENGRGNFPPRFSGLQFPNYSSELNVNALELDDSALYLCASSFQGQGRYEQYFGPGTRLTVT.

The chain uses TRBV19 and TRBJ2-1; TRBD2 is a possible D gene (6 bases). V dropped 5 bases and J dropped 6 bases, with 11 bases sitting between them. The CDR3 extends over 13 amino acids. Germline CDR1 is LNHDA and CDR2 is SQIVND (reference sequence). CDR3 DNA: TGTGCCAGTAGTTTGAAGGGAGGCAATGAGCAGTTCTTC. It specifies CASSLKGGNEQFF.

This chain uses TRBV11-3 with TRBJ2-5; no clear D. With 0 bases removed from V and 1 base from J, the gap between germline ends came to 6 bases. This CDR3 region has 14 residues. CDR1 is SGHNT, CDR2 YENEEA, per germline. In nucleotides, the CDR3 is TGTGCCAGCAGCTTAGAGCTAGTCCAAGAGACCCAGTACTTC. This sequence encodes CASSLELVQETQYF.

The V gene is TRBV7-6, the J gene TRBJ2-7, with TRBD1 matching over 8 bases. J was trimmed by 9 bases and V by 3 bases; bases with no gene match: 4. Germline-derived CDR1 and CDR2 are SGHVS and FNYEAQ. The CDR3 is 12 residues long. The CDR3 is CASSFQTGVQYF. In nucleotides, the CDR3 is TGTGCCAGCAGCTTCCAGACAGGGGTGCAGTACTTC.